This T cell receptor (beta chain) is from a study of T cells after posttransplantation cyclophosphamide. Trimming took 0 bases from V and 1 from J, leaving 7 bases between them. CDR1 is SGHTA and CDR2 is FQGTGA in the germline V gene. CDR3 length: 16 residues. Treatment was busulfan-fludarabine conditioning, a marrow graft, and cyclophosphamide on days +3 and +4. Here immunoSEQ multiplex PCR was the method, and the copy in TCRdb shows in-frame clones only, minus some. The sample yields approximately 13,000 clones, without any singletons. The clonotype originates from a female patient between 40 and 50 years old who received an allogeneic stem cell transplant from a related donor, was CMV-positive, and had no GVHD. The graft donor may have contributed some T cells. V usage is TRBV7-3 and J usage is TRBJ2-6, with D unresolved. The starting material was PBMCs, obtained 1162 days after allogeneic stem cell transplant with posttransplant cyclophosphamide. The CDR3 sequence is CASSLTAGSGANVLTF. Here the CDR3 DNA reads TGTGCCAGCAGCTTAACGGCAGGTTCTGGGGCCAACGTCCTGACTTTC.